A single sample is the source of the 31 T cell receptor beta chains below, sequenced in a study of shared clonotypes between healthy human individuals. Only in-frame clones appear in the TCRdb table, and some are missing; sequencing was by immunoSEQ multiplex PCR. The sample yields roughly 2.2 million clones, approximately 90% seen once. Sequencing input: naive CD4+ T cells from PBMCs. Subset indicated: CD45RA+ positively selected. The receptor source for this set is a young man in good health. Some clones in this sample may be carry-over from other donors' samples.

The genes are TRBV5-1 and TRBJ2-5; D is possibly TRBD1 (5 bases). The CDR3 length is 10 residues. Per the germline V gene, CDR1 is SGHRS and CDR2 is YFSETQ. Trimming left V 6 bases short and J 5 bases short, with 5 bases between. The CDR3 nucleotides are TGCGCCAGCAAGGGGGAGACCCAGTACTTC. This sequence encodes CASKGETQYF.

J is TRBJ2-2 and V is TRBV10-3; TRBD2 is a possible D gene (5 bases). V gave up 3 bases and J gave up 4 bases, with 15 bases separating them. The germline gives CDR1 ENHRY, CDR2 SYGVKD. The CDR3 loop spans 16 amino acids. The CDR3 loop reads CAISDPSQRSTGELFF. As DNA, the CDR3 is TGTGCCATCAGTGACCCTTCCCAGCGGAGCACCGGGGAGCTGTTTTTT.

The chain is built from TRBV28 and TRBJ1-2; D gene unclear. The germline V and J ends were trimmed by 2 bases and 7 bases, with 17 bases remaining between them. Germline lookup yields CDR1 MDHEN and CDR2 SYDVKM. The CDR3 is 15 amino acids. The CDR3 region is CASSLTPETVGGYTF. The CDR3 DNA follows: TGTGCCAGCAGTTTAACCCCAGAAACCGTAGGTGGCTACACCTTC.

This chain uses TRBV9 with TRBJ1-2; D may be TRBD1 (5 bases). Germline CDR1 reads SGDLS; CDR2 reads YYNGEE. The germline V and J ends were trimmed by 0 bases and 8 bases, with 8 bases remaining between them. The CDR3 runs to 12 residues. The CDR3 reads CASSVGGSGYTF. CDR3 nucleotides: TGTGCCAGCAGCGTAGGGGGGAGCGGCTACACCTTC. The full variable domain, completed using reference TRBV9 and TRBJ1-2, is DSGVTQTPKHLITATGQRVTLRCSPRSGDLSVYWYQQSLDQGLQFLIQYYNGEERAKGNILERFSAQQFPDLHSELNLSSLELGDSALYFCASSVGGSGYTFGSGTRLTVV.

The V call is TRBV29-1, the J call TRBJ1-3, with D tentatively TRBD1 (5 bases). Germline-derived CDR1 and CDR2 are SQVTM and ANQGSEA. Trimming took off 6 bases at V and 3 bases at J, with 9 bases between the two ends. The CDR3 contains 12 residues. The CDR3 loop is CSVTEIGNTIYF. As DNA, the CDR3 is TGCAGCGTGACAGAAATTGGAAACACCATATATTTT.

V and J are TRBV28 and TRBJ1-2; D remains ambiguous. The CDR3 is 14 residues long. V lost 5 bases, J lost 1 base, and 11 bases lay in between. Germline values: CDR1 MDHEN, CDR2 SYDVKM. CDR3 bases: TGTGCCAGCAGTACCGGACCGTTTAACTATGGCTACACCTTC. Its translation: CASSTGPFNYGYTF.

The gene calls are TRBV5-1 and TRBJ1-1, with 7 bases aligning to TRBD1. CDR3 length: 14 amino acids. Germline CDR1 and CDR2: SGHRS and YFSETQ. J was trimmed by 5 bases and V by 4 bases; bases with no gene match: 8. The CDR3 region is CASSTGQTGTEAFF. The CDR3 region has the DNA TGCGCCAGCAGCACGGGACAGACGGGGACTGAAGCTTTCTTT.

The genes are TRBV28 and TRBJ1-1; 7 bases are shared with TRBD1. The germline V gene encodes CDR1 MDHEN and CDR2 SYDVKM. The junction had 10 bases not matched to a gene; V was cut back by 6 bases and J by 6 bases. The CDR3 totals 14 residues. In DNA, the CDR3 is TGTGCCAGCAGACCAGACAGGGTGGGCGCTGAAGCTTTCTTT. Its protein is CASRPDRVGAEAFF.

J is TRBJ1-2 and V is TRBV2; the D gene is possibly TRBD1 (5 bases). The CDR3 covers 15 residues. Trimming stripped 6 bases from V and 8 bases from J, with 22 bases between. Germline V gene sequence: CDR1 SNHLY, CDR2 FYNNEI. The CDR3 nucleotides read TGTGCCAGCAGAAAGGTCGTAGGGACTATGGGGGGCTACACCTTC. Translating it yields CASRKVVGTMGGYTF.

This clone was counted a single time. The chain carries TRBV6-1 and TRBJ2-2, with 7 positions matching TRBD1. CDR1 is MNHNS and CDR2 is SASEGT in the germline V gene. V shed 4 bases and J 0 bases; nucleotides not matched to a gene: 8. This CDR3 contains 17 residues. For the CDR3, the DNA is TGTGCCAGCAGTGGGTTAGGGGGCAGGCCGAACACCGGGGAGCTGTTTTTT. Protein product: CASSGLGGRPNTGELFF.

Written as DNA, the CDR3 is TGTGCCAGCAGCTTGCTAGCGGGAGAATGGGAGACCCAGTACTTC. This gives the protein CASSLLAGEWETQYF. V and J are TRBV7-3 and TRBJ2-5, with TRBD2 identical over 10 bases. The germline V gene has CDR1 SGHTA and CDR2 FQGTGA. The CDR3 has 15 residues. Trimming cost V 3 bases and J 5 bases; bases outside gene matches: 6. The full variable domain, with the rest looked up from reference TRBV7-3 and TRBJ2-5, is GAGVSQTPSNKVTEKGKYVELRCDPISGHTALYWYRQSLGQGPEFLIYFQGTGAADDSGLPNDRFFAVRPEGSVSTLKIQRTERGDSAVYLCASSLLAGEWETQYFGPGTRLLVL.

The chain recombines TRBV9 with TRBJ1-2, with D possibly TRBD1 on 5 matching bases. Germline lookup yields CDR1 SGDLS and CDR2 YYNGEE. V lost 4 bases to trimming and J lost 4 bases, with 17 bases between them. This CDR3 region has 15 residues. As DNA, the CDR3 is TGTGCCAGCAGCTTACGACAGACGGGCGGCTATGGCTACACCTTC. Amino acids: CASSLRQTGGYGYTF. The full variable domain, its missing parts supplied by reference TRBV9 and TRBJ1-2, is DSGVTQTPKHLITATGQRVTLRCSPRSGDLSVYWYQQSLDQGLQFLIQYYNGEERAKGNILERFSAQQFPDLHSELNLSSLELGDSALYFCASSLRQTGGYGYTFGSGTRLTVV.

This clone was observed once. The chain couples TRBV5-1 to TRBJ1-1; D is possibly TRBD1 (5 bases). CDR1 and CDR2 (germline): SGHRS, YFSETQ. The CDR3 has 15 residues. Between the trimmed V and J ends, which lost 3 bases and 1 base, there was a span of 13 bases. CDR3 DNA: TGCGCCAGCAGCTCCCTCGGGGGGAAGAACACTGAAGCTTTCTTT. Its translation: CASSSLGGKNTEAFF.

The CDR3 DNA is TGCGCCAGCAGCTTGTGGCGGGGACACAATGAGCAGTTCTTC. Protein: CASSLWRGHNEQFF. The chain uses TRBV5-1 and TRBJ2-1; D possibly corresponds to TRBD2 (6 bases). CDR1 is SGHRS, CDR2 YFSETQ, per germline. The CDR3 has 14 amino acids. Trimming left V 1 base short and J 5 bases short, with 10 bases between.

This clone has just a few counts. The rearrangement uses TRBV5-6 and TRBJ1-1; no reliable D call. CDR3 size: 12 residues. Per the germline V gene, CDR1 is SGHDT and CDR2 is YYEEEE. Trimming stripped 4 bases from V and 4 bases from J, with 8 bases between. Here the CDR3 reads CASSPDGTEAFF. CDR3 DNA sequence: TGTGCCAGCAGCCCCGACGGCACTGAAGCTTTCTTT.

The J gene is TRBJ1-4, the V gene TRBV28, with D possibly being TRBD1 (5 bases). The germline V gene encodes CDR1 MDHEN and CDR2 SYDVKM. The V and J ends lost 6 bases and 3 bases respectively, with 14 bases between them. This CDR3 has 15 residues. CDR3 sequence: CASSLPGIANEKLFF. CDR3 nucleotide sequence: TGTGCCAGCAGCCTCCCAGGGATAGCTAATGAAAAACTGTTTTTT.

This clone was observed once. This chain joins TRBV18 and TRBJ2-2; D assignment may be TRBD1 or TRBD2 (5 bases each). CDR1 and CDR2 (germline): KGHSH, LQKENI. The CDR3 extends over 18 amino acids. Trimming shortened V by 3 bases and J by 0 bases, and 17 bases separated the two germline ends. CDR3 in amino acids: CASSPYIPGRANTGELFF. The CDR3 coding sequence is TGTGCCAGCTCACCTTACATCCCGGGACGGGCGAACACCGGGGAGCTGTTTTTT.

This clone was counted between two and nine times. This chain uses TRBV2 with TRBJ2-1; no clear D gene. This CDR3 has 11 amino acids. The germline gives CDR1 SNHLY, CDR2 FYNNEI. V dropped 5 bases and J dropped 4 bases, with 3 bases sitting between them. CDR3 amino acids: CASSKYNEQFF. The CDR3 DNA reads as TGTGCCAGCAGTAAATACAATGAGCAGTTCTTC.

This rearrangement joins TRBV30 to TRBJ2-1; 11 bases fit TRBD2. V lost 0 bases, J lost 8 bases, and 18 bases stayed unmatched. The CDR3 extends over 19 amino acids. Germline assignment: CDR1 GTSNPN and CDR2 SVGIG (reference sequence). In DNA form, the CDR3 reads TGTGCCTGGAGTGTACAATTGGGACTAGCGGTTACCTGGTTGGATGAGCAGTTCTTC. This gives the protein CAWSVQLGLAVTWLDEQFF.

As for this clone: The same CDR3 arises from other DNA sequences in this sample as well. The chain recombines TRBV2 with TRBJ2-7; D ambiguous. CDR1 and CDR2 (germline): SNHLY, FYNNEI. This CDR3 is 10 amino acids long. Trimming cost V 6 bases and J 1 base, with 1 base left between them. In DNA form, the CDR3 reads TGTGCCAGCAGATCCTACGAGCAGTACTTC. This codes for CASRSYEQYF.

Of note for this clone: The junction shows a germline mismatch at one end, possibly a read error. Other DNA sequences in the same sample also yield this CDR3. The genes are TRBV5-1 and TRBJ1-2; D ambiguous. Per germline, CDR1 SGHRS and CDR2 YFSETQ. CDR3 length: 13 residues. This CDR3 is CASSLEGNSGYTF. In DNA form, the CDR3 reads TGCGCCAGCAGCTTGGAGGGTAACTCTGGCTACACCTTC.

The V gene is TRBV30, the J gene TRBJ2-1; D remains ambiguous. Germline CDR1 GTSNPN, CDR2 SVGIG (reference sequence). The CDR3 runs 11 residues. V lost 3 bases and J lost 8, with 8 bases in between. DNA of the CDR3: TGTGCCTGGAGGCGGAGTGATGAGCAGTTCTTC. It translates to CAWRRSDEQFF.

This rearrangement joins TRBV29-1 to TRBJ2-1, with unresolved D. Germline V CDR1 and CDR2: SQVTM, ANQGSEA. Trimming cost V 4 bases and J 9 bases, with 4 bases left between them. CDR3 size: 9 residues. The CDR3, as DNA: TGCAGCGTTGGAGTTGAGCAGTTCTTC. Amino acid sequence: CSVGVEQFF.

This CDR3 reads CASVSGSGDTGELFF. CDR3 nucleotides: TGCGCCAGCGTAAGCGGGAGCGGCGACACCGGGGAGCTGTTTTTT. The chain combines TRBV5-1 with TRBJ2-2; 8 nucleotides match TRBD2. V shed 7 bases, J shed 3 bases, and the junction held 8 bases outside the gene matches. Germline values: CDR1 SGHRS, CDR2 YFSETQ. The CDR3 length is 15 residues.

This chain connects TRBV4-1 to TRBJ2-1; 10 bases are a match to TRBD1. Germline assignment: CDR1 MGHRA and CDR2 YSYEKL. Trimming cost V 0 bases and J 9 bases; bases outside gene matches: 5. The CDR3 contains 15 residues. The CDR3 is CASSQDMTGGREQFF. The CDR3, as DNA: TGCGCCAGCAGCCAAGATATGACAGGGGGCCGTGAGCAGTTCTTC.

This clone was seen only once. The chain links TRBV28 to TRBJ2-5, with 8 positions matching TRBD2. The CDR3 loop spans 16 amino acids. The V and J ends lost 8 bases and 4 bases, in that order; junction bases with no gene match: 15. The V gene's germline CDR1 is MDHEN and CDR2 SYDVKM. The CDR3 is CASSTTRRGGRETQYF. CDR3 DNA: TGTGCCAGCTCCACCACCCGCCGCGGGGGGCGAGAGACCCAGTACTTC. Full variable domain (rest looked up from reference TRBV28 and TRBJ2-5): DVKVTQSSRYLVKRTGEKVFLECVQDMDHENMFWYRQDPGLGLRLIYFSYDVKMKEKGDIPEGYSVSREKKERFSLILESASTNQTSMYLCASSTTRRGGRETQYFGPGTRLLVL.

The rearrangement joins TRBV9 to TRBJ2-1, with D possibly matching TRBD2 (6 bases). CDR1 and CDR2 (germline): SGDLS, YYNGEE. The CDR3 spans 13 residues. Trimming took 4 bases from V and 9 from J, leaving 14 bases between them. CDR3 residues: CASSPGREFEQFF. As DNA, the CDR3 is TGTGCCAGCAGCCCTGGACGGGAGTTTGAGCAGTTCTTC.

The chain recombines TRBV27 with TRBJ1-2; 7 bases align to TRBD1. Germline V gives CDR1 MNHEY, CDR2 SMNVEV (reference sequence). V lost 6 bases to trimming and J lost 7 bases; unmatched junction nucleotides: 8. The CDR3 is 13 residues long. The chain's CDR3 is CASSRDRSPGYTF. As DNA, the CDR3 is TGTGCCAGCAGCCGGGACAGATCCCCTGGCTACACCTTC.

V and J are TRBV7-2 and TRBJ2-3, with 7 bases that match TRBD1. V trimming: 3 bases; J trimming: 4 bases; junction bases outside the gene matches: 4. The germline V gene has CDR1 SGHTA and CDR2 FQGNSA. The CDR3 has 14 residues. The CDR3 nucleotides are TGTGCCAGCAGCTTTACAGGGGCGGCAGATACGCAGTATTTT. Translating gives CASSFTGAADTQYF. Looking up the rest from reference TRBV7-2 and TRBJ2-3 gives the full variable domain: GAGVSQSPSNKVTEKGKDVELRCDPISGHTALYWYRQSLGQGLEFLIYFQGNSAPDKSGLPSDRFSAERTGGSVSTLTIQRTQQEDSAVYLCASSFTGAADTQYFGPGTRLTVL.

This clone is a singleton in its sample. The V and J genes are TRBV28 and TRBJ1-2; a weak D match, TRBD1 (6 bases). The CDR3 sequence is 15 residues long. The V end lost 2 bases, the J end lost 4 bases, and 14 bases lay between the germline ends. The germline CDR1 and CDR2 sequences are MDHEN and SYDVKM. As DNA, the CDR3 is TGTGCCAGCAGTTTAGGCCGGGGGCAAGGCTATGGCTACACCTTC. Translated, it gives CASSLGRGQGYGYTF.

This clone showed up just a few times. V usage is TRBV5-1 and J usage is TRBJ1-1; 7 nucleotides match TRBD1. Trimming at V came to 4 bases and at J to 1 base, leaving 4 bases not matched to a gene. This CDR3 comprises 14 residues. Germline assignment: CDR1 SGHRS and CDR2 YFSETQ. DNA of the CDR3: TGCGCCAGCAGCCCGGGACAGACGAACACTGAAGCTTTCTTT. Residues: CASSPGQTNTEAFF.